Here is one TCR beta chain with its context. The antigen remains undetermined. Primers for the PCR totalled 60 Vbeta and 13 Jbeta. Some clones are missing from TCRdb's copy, which holds only in-frame ones; the method was immunoSEQ multiplex PCR. The sample contains more than 100,000 clones, around 77% of which appear only once. The data stem from a study of cytomegalovirus exposure and HLA in healthy donors. The V gene lost 0 bases and the J gene lost 5 bases, with 13 bases spanning the gap. The CDR3 consists of 15 residues. The germline V gene has CDR1 SEHNR and CDR2 FQNEAQ (reference sequence). Findings of the study overall: Presence/absence analyses supposed approximately even sequencing depth among donors. Across HLA loci, a later analysis found differing TCR association rates, with DRB1 most and HLA-C fewest.

Source material: PBMCs. This chain uses TRBV7-9 with TRBJ2-5; TRBD1 might be the D (6 bases). This receptor was identified in a human donor in good health. DNA of the CDR3: TGTGCCAGCAGCTTAGCAGGGCAGGGGTGGGAGACCCAGTACTTC. It specifies CASSLAGQGWETQYF.